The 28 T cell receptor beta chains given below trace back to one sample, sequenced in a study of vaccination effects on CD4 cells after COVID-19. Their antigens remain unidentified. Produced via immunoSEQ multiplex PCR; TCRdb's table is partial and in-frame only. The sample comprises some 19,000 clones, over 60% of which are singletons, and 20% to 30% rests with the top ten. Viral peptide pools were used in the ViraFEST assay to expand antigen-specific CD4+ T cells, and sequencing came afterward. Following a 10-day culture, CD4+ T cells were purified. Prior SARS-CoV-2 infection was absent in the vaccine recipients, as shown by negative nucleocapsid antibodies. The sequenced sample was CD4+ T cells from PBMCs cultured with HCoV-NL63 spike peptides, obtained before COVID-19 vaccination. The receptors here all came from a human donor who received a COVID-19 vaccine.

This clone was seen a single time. In nucleotides, the CDR3 is TGTGCCAGCAGCCGTCGGAGCGCTGAAGCTTTCTTT. It encodes CASSRRSAEAFF. The rearrangement uses TRBV14 and TRBJ1-1; D is unclear. The CDR3 sequence is 12 residues long. V was clipped by 4 bases and J by 6 bases, with 9 bases between them. CDR1 SGHDN and CDR2 FVKESK come from the germline V gene.

CDR3 DNA sequence: TGCGCCAGCAGCCCCGACCGTAATTCACCCCTCCACTTT. It is translated as CASSPDRNSPLHF. This chain connects TRBV4-3 to TRBJ1-6, with D hard to call. Trimming cost V 4 bases and J 6 bases, with 7 bases left between them. The length of the CDR3 is 13 residues. Per the germline V gene, CDR1 is LGHNA and CDR2 is YSLEER.

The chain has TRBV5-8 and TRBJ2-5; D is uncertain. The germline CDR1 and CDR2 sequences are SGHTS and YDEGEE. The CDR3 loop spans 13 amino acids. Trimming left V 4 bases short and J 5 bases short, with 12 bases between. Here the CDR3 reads CASSALGYETQYF. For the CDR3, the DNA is TGTGCCAGCAGCGCGCTCGGTTACGAGACCCAGTACTTC. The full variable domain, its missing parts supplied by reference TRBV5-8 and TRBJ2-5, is EAGVTQSPTHLIKTRGQQATLRCSPISGHTSVYWYQQALGLGLQFLLWYDEGEERNRGNFPPRFSGRQFPNYSSELNVNALELEDSALYLCASSALGYETQYFGPGTRLLVL.

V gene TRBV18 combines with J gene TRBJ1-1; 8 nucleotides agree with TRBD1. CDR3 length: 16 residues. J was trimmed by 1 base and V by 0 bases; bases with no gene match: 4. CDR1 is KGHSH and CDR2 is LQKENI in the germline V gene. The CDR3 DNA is TGTGCCAGCTCACCACCGGACAGGGCCCCGAACACTGAAGCTTTCTTT. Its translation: CASSPPDRAPNTEAFF.

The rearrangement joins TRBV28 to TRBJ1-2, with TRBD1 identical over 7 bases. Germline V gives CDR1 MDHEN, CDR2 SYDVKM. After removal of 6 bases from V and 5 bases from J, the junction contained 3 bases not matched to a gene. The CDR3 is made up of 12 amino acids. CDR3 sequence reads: CASRGTAYGYTF. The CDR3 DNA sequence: TGTGCCAGCAGGGGGACAGCATATGGCTACACCTTC.

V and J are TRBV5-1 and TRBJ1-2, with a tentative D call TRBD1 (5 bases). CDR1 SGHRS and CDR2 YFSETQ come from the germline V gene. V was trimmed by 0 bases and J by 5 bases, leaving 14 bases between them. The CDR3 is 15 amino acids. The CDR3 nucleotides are TGCGCCAGCAGCTTGGATCTAGGGGCAATTTATGGCTACACCTTC. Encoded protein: CASSLDLGAIYGYTF. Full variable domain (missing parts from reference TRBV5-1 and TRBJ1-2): KAGVTQTPRYLIKTRGQQVTLSCSPISGHRSVSWYQQTPGQGLQFLFEYFSETQRNKGNFPGRFSGRQFSNSRSEMNVSTLELGDSALYLCASSLDLGAIYGYTFGSGTRLTVV.

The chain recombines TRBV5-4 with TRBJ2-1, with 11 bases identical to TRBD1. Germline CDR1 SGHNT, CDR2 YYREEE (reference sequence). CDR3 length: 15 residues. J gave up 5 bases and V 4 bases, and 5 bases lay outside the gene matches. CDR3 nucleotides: TGTGCCAGCAGCCCCGGGACAGGGGGTCACAATGAGCAGTTCTTC. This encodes CASSPGTGGHNEQFF. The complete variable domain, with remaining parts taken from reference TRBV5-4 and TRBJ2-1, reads ETGVTQSPTHLIKTRGQQVTLRCSSQSGHNTVSWYQQALGQGPQFIFQYYREEENGRGNFPPRFSGLQFPNYSSELNVNALELDDSALYLCASSPGTGGHNEQFFGPGTRLTVL.

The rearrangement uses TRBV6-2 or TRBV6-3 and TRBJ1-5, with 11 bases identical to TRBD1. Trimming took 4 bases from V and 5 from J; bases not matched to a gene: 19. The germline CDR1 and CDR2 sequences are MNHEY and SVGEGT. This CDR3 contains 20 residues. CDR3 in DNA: TGTGCCAGCAGTTGGCCGGGACAGGGGGTATTCCAGTACGAGGATCAGCCCCAGCATTTT. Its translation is CASSWPGQGVFQYEDQPQHF.

CDR3 sequence: CASSLVRGDTIYF. The CDR3 coding sequence is TGTGCCAGCAGCTTAGTTCGGGGAGACACCATATATTTT. The rearrangement links TRBV7-8 to TRBJ1-3, with unresolved D. Germline loops: CDR1 SGHVS, CDR2 FQNEAQ. Trimming left V 1 base short and J 8 bases short, with 9 bases between. This CDR3 comprises 13 residues.

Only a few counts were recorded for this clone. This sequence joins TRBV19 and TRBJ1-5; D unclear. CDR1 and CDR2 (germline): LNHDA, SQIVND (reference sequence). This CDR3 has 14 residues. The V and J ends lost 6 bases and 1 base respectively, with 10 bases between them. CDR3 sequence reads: CASSPGPSNQPQHF. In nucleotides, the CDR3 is TGTGCCAGTAGCCCGGGCCCAAGCAATCAGCCCCAGCATTTT.

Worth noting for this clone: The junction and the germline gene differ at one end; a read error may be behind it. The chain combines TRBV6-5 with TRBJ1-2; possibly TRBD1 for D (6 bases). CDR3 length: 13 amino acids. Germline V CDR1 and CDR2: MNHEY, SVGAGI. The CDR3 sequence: CASSYSTGTRASF. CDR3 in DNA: TGTGCCAGCAGTTACTCGACCGGGACAAGGGCGTCATTC.

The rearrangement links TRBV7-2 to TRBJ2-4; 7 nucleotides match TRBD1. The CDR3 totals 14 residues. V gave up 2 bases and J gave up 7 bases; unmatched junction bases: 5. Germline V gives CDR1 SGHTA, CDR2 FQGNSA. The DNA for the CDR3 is TGTGCCAGCAGCTTACCAGGGGGATGGAACATTCAGTACTTC. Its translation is CASSLPGGWNIQYF.

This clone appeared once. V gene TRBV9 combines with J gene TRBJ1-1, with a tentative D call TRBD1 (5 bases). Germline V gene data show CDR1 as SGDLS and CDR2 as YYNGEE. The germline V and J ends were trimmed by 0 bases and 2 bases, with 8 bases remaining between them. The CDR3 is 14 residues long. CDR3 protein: CASSVGDRNTEAFF. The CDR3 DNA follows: TGTGCCAGCAGCGTAGGGGACCGCAACACTGAAGCTTTCTTT.

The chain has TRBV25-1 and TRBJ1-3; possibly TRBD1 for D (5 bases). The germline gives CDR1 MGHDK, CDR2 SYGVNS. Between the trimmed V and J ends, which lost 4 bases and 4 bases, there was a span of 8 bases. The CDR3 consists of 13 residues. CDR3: CASSVTEGNTIYF. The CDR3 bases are TGTGCCAGCAGTGTGACAGAGGGAAACACCATATATTTT.

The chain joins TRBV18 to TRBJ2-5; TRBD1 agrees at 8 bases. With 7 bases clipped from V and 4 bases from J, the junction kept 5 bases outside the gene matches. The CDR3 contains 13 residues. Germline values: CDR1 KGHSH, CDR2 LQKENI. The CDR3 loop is CASLFGQGETQYF. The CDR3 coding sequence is TGTGCCAGCTTGTTTGGACAGGGAGAGACCCAGTACTTC.

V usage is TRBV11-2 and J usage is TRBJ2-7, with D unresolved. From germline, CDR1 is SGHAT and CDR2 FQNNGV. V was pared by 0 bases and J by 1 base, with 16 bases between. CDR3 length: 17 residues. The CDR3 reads CASSLDPRAVWSYEQYF. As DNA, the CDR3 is TGTGCCAGCAGCTTAGACCCCCGGGCGGTGTGGTCCTACGAGCAGTACTTC. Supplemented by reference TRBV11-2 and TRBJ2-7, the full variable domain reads EAGVAQSPRYKIIEKRQSVAFWCNPISGHATLYWYQQILGQGPKLLIQFQNNGVVDDSQLPKDRFSAERLKGVDSTLKIQPAKLEDSAVYLCASSLDPRAVWSYEQYFGPGTRLTVT.

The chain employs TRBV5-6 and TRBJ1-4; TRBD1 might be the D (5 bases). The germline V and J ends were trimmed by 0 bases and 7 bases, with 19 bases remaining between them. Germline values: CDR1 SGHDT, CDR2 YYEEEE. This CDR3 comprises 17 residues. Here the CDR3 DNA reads TGTGCCAGCAGCTTGGTTAGGACGACAGCGCGGGGTGAAAAACTGTTTTTT. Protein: CASSLVRTTARGEKLFF.

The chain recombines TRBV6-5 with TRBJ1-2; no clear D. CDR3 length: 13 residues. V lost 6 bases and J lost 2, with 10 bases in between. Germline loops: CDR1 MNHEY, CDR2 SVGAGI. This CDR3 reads CASRPMPNYGYTF. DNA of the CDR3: TGTGCCAGCAGACCGATGCCCAACTATGGCTACACCTTC.

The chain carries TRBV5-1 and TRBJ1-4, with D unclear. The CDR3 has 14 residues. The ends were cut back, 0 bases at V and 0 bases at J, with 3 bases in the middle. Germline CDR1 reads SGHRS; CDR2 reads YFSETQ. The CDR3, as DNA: TGCGCCAGCAGCTTGGGGACAACTAATGAAAAACTGTTTTTT. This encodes CASSLGTTNEKLFF.

The CDR3 DNA follows: TGTGCCATCAGTGATACAGGGCAGTATGGCTACACCTTC. Translating it yields CAISDTGQYGYTF. The V and J genes are TRBV10-3 and TRBJ1-2, with D possibly being TRBD1 (6 bases). V was cut by 3 bases and J by 5 bases, with 10 bases left in between. The CDR3 covers 13 residues. Per germline, CDR1 ENHRY and CDR2 SYGVKD.

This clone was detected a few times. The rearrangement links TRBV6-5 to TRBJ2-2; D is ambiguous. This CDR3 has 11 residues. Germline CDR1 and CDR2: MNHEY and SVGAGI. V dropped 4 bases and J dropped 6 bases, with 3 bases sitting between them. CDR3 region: CASSFSGELFF. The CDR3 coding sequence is TGTGCCAGCAGTTTTTCCGGGGAGCTGTTTTTT.

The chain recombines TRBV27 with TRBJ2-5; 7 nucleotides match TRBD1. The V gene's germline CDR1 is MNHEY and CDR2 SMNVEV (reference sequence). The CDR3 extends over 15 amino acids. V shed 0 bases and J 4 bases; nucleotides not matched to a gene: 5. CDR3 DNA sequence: TGTGCCAGCAGTTTATCGCAGGGGGTGGCAGAGACCCAGTACTTC. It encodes CASSLSQGVAETQYF.

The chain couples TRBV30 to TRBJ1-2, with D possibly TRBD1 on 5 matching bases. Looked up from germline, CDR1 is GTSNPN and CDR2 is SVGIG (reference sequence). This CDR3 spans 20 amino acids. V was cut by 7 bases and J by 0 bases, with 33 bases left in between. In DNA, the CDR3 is TGTGCCTCTAGGGACGCCATAGGCCTCCAAACCCTCTCAGCTAACTATGGCTACACCTTC. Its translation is CASRDAIGLQTLSANYGYTF.

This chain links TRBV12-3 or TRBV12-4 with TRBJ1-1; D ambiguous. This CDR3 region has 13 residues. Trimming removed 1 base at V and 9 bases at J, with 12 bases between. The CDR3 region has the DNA TGTGCCAGCAGTTTAGGCAGCCCGAGGAAAGCTTTCTTT. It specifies CASSLGSPRKAFF.

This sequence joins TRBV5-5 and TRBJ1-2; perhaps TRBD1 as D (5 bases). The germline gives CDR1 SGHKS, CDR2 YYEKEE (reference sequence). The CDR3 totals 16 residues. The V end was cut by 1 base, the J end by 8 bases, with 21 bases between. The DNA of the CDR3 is TGTGCCAGCAGCTTGCTGCAGGGCGCTCCTCGCAGGGGCTACACCTTC. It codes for CASSLLQGAPRRGYTF.

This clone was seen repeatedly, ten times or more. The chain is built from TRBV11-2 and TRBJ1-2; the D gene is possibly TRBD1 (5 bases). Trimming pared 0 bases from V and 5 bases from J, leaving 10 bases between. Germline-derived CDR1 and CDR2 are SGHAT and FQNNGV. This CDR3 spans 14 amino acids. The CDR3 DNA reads TGTGCCAGCAGCTTAGAGGCGACAGTTTATGGCTACACCTTC. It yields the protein CASSLEATVYGYTF.

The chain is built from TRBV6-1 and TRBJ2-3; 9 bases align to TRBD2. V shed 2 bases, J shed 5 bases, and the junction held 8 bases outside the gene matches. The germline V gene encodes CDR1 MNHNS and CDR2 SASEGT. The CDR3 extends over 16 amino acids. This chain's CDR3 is CASSERQRGAQDTQYF. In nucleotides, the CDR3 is TGTGCCAGCAGTGAACGGCAGCGGGGGGCCCAAGATACGCAGTATTTT.

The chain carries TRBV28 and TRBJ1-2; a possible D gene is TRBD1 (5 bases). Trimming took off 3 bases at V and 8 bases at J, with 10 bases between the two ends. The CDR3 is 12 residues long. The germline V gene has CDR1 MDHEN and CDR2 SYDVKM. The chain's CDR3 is CASSFQTGGYTF. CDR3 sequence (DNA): TGTGCCAGCAGTTTTCAAACAGGCGGCTACACCTTC.